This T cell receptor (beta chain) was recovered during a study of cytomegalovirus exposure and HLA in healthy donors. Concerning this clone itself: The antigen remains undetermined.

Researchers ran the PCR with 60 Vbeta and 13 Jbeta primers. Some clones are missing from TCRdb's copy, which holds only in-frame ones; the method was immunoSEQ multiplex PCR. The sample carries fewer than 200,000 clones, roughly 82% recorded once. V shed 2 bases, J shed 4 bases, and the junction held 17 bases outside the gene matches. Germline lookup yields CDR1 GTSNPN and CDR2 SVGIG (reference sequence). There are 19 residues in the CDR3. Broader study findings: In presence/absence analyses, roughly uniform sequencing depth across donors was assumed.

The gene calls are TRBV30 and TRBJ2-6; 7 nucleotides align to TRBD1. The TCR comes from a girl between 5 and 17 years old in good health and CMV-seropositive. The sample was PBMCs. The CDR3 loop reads CAWSSSWDSFRPGANVLTF. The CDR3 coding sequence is TGTGCCTGGAGTTCCTCCTGGGACAGCTTCCGACCCGGGGCCAACGTCCTGACTTTC.